Reported below is one TCR beta chain. The antigen this receptor binds is unknown. The sample holds no much larger clone one base away, and base qualities are not on file. The immunoSEQ Assay, a bias-controlled multiplex PCR, was used to amplify TCRbeta CDR3 regions from genomic DNA. Per the original workflow: The number of nucleated cells in each sample was estimated from the amplification of reference gene primers within the assay. Sequence reads were collapsed and filtered to measure the absolute abundance of every unique TCRbeta CDR3 rearrangement. For each sample, productive Simpson clonality was calculated as the square root of Simpson's diversity index across productive rearrangements. The clones in this table, taken by TCRdb from immuneACCESS, are in-frame only. Not every clone is retained; where verified, under half of the shortfall comes from an unresolved V gene, and the cause of the rest is unknown. The V and J calls and clone size are taken from that table; D and trimming were inferred from the DNA. The sample profile shows roughly 260,000 clones; 82% of them were found once. 4% to 6% of the sample belongs to the ten largest clones.

The CDR3 contains 13 residues, cysteine and phenylalanine counted. Only the CDR3 part of the read is kept: 39 bases, read in frame from the first base. In the germline V gene, CDR1 corresponds to MNHEY and CDR2 to SVGAGI. The trim is 5 bases for V and 3 bases for J, with a gap of 10 bases between the germline ends. Collaborating institutions collected whole blood in K2EDTA tubes following their own protocols. Collaborator samples were shipped for TCRbeta analysis as frozen whole blood, isolated PBMCs, or DNA extracted from either sample type. The data derive from a study of blood T cell repertoires in COVID-19 (dated by TCRdb to the early 2020s). In the study overall: Collaborator samples came from the United States, Italy and Spain and covered acute and convalescent phases of COVID-19. A freely available public database, intended as a resource for researchers studying the immune response to SARS-CoV-2, is where the repertoires were released. The prospective study material was composed of cDNA or gDNA derived from T cells, B-cell-depleted T cells, or PBMCs. Where available, HLA class I and class II types were obtained from metadata supplied by the sample provider rather than from assay-based typing. The samples were drawn from the first 160 participants of the ongoing ImmuneRACE study and from 950 to 1,500 subjects provided by 6 global collaborators. Sample metadata almost always included a de-identified subject ID, COVID-19 status, age in years and sex. Deeply sampled blood TCRbeta repertoires from subjects exposed to, actively infected with, or recovered from COVID-19 were included in the dataset. The investigation overall reported the following: The quantity of clinical and demographic metadata differed by source and by participant and was supplied without curation.

This receptor chain uses TRBV6-5 and TRBJ1-2, with no confident D gene call. The clonotype comes from an elderly woman with active or convalescent COVID-19. Sequencing was carried out using peripheral blood. The CDR3 sequence is CASSSRNYYGYTF. The DNA sequence follows: TGTGCCAGCAGTAGCAGGAATTACTATGGCTACACCTTC.